The clone carrying this T cell receptor beta chain appeared a few times. Germline-derived CDR1 and CDR2 are DFQATT and SNEGSKA (reference sequence). The CDR3 has 13 amino acids. Deletions cut 1 base from V and 5 bases from J, with 11 bases between. Preparation of the TCRbeta library was carried out with unique molecular identifiers. One entry per CDR3 protein results from TCRdb running MiXCR on the PCR reads. The sample has 500,000 or so distinct CDR3 sequences, less than 35% seen once. These data come from a study of T-cell reconstitution after alpha-beta-depleted transplantation in children. The sample was PBMCs from the stem cell graft donor, taken from the stem cell graft. V usage is TRBV20-1 and J usage is TRBJ2-5; D possibly matches TRBD1 or TRBD2 (6 bases each). This TCR was sampled from a human donor who donated a stem cell graft to a child with aplastic anemia. CDR3 protein: CSARAPGAETQYF. CDR3 nucleotides: TGCAGTGCTAGAGCTCCGGGGGCTGAGACCCAGTACTTC.